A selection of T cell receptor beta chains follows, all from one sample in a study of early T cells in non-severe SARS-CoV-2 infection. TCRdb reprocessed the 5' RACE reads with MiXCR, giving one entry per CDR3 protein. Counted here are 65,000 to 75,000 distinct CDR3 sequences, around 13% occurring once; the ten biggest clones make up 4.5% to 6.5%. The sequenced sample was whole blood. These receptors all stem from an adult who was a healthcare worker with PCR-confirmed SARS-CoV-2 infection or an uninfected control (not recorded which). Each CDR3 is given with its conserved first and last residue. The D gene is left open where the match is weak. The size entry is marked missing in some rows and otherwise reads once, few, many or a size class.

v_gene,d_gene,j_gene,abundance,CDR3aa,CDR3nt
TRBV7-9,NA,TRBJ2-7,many,CASNSGQGIYEQYF,TGTGCCAGCAATTCGGGGCAGGGGATATACGAGCAGTACTTC
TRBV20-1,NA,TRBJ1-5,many,CSAREHGNQPQHF,TGCAGTGCTAGAGAGCACGGCAATCAGCCCCAGCATTTT
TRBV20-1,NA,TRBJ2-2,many,CSASTYGELFF,TGCAGTGCTAGTACTTACGGGGAGCTGTTTTTT
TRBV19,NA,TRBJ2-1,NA,CASSLFTGTYNEQFF,TGTGCCAGTAGCCTATTCACCGGGACCTACAATGAGCAGTTCTTC
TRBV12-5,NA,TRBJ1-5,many,CASGLNPTGPQPQHF,TGTGCTAGTGGTCTCAATCCGACAGGACCTCAGCCCCAGCATTTT
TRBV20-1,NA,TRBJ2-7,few,CSAVGGFTSYEQYF,TGCAGTGCGGTGGGGGGTTTTACCTCCTACGAGCAGTACTTC
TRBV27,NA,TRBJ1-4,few,CASGGDRRNEKLFF,TGTGCCAGCGGTGGCGACAGGCGAAATGAAAAACTGTTTTTT
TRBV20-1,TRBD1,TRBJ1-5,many,CSARDRVTQPQHF,TGCAGTGCTAGGGACAGGGTGACTCAGCCCCAGCATTTT
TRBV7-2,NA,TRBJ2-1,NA,CASSPGTRRGHNEQFF,TGTGCCAGCAGCCCTGGGACCAGAAGGGGTCACAATGAGCAGTTCTTC
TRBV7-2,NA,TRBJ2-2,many,CASSGVHTGELFF,TGTGCCAGCTCGGGCGTCCACACCGGGGAGCTGTTTTTT